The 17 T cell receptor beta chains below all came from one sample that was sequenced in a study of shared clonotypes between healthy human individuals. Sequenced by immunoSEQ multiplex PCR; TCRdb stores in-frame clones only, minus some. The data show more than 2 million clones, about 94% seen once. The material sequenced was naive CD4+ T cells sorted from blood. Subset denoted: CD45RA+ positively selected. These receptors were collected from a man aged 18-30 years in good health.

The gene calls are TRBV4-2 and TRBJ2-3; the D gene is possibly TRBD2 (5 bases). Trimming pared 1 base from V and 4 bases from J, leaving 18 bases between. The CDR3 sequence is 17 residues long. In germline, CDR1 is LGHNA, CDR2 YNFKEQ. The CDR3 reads CASSQGTRDLVADTQYF. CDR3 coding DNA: TGTGCCAGCAGCCAAGGGACCCGGGATCTAGTTGCAGATACGCAGTATTTT.

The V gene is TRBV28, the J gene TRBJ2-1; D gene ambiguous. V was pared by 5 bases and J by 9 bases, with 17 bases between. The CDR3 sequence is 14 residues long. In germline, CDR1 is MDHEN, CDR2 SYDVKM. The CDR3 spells CASSTRLAWGEQFF. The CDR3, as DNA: TGTGCCAGCAGTACAAGACTCGCCTGGGGTGAGCAGTTCTTC.

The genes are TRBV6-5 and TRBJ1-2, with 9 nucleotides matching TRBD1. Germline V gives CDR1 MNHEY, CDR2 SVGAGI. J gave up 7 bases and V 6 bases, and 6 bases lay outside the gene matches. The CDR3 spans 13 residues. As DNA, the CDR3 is TGTGCCAGCAGCCGGACAGGGGACGCTGGCTACACCTTC. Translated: CASSRTGDAGYTF.

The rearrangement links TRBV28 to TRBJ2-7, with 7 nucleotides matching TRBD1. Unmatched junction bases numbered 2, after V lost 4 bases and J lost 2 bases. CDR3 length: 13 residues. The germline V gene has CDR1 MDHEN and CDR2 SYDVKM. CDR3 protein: CASSYGQAYEQYF. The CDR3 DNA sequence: TGTGCCAGCAGTTACGGACAGGCCTACGAGCAGTACTTC.

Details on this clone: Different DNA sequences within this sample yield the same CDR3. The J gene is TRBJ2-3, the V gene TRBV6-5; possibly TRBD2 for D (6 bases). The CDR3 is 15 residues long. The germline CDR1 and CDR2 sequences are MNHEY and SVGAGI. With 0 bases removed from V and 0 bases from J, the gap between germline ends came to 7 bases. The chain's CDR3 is CASSYSRGSTDTQYF. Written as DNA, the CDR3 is TGTGCCAGCAGTTACTCGCGGGGAAGCACAGATACGCAGTATTTT.

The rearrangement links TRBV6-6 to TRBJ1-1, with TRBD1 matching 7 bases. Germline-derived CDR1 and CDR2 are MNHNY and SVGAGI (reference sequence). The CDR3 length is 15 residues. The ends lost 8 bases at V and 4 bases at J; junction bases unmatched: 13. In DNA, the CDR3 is TGTGCCAGCTCCTTGCCCATACGACAGGGCACTGAAGCTTTCTTT. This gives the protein CASSLPIRQGTEAFF.

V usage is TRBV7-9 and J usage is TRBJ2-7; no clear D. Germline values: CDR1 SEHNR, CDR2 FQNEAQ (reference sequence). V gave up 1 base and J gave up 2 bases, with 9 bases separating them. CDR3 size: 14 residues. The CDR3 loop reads CASSLEHSTYEQYF. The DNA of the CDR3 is TGTGCCAGCAGCTTAGAGCACAGCACCTACGAGCAGTACTTC.

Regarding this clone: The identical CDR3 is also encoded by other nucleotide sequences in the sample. CDR3: CASSQQGTDTQYF. DNA for the CDR3: TGTGCCAGCTCCCAACAGGGCACAGATACGCAGTATTTT. The V gene is TRBV2, the J gene TRBJ2-3; D perhaps matches TRBD1 (5 bases). The CDR3 loop spans 13 amino acids. V shed 8 bases and J shed 1 base, with 10 bases lying between them. Germline V CDR1 and CDR2: SNHLY, FYNNEI.

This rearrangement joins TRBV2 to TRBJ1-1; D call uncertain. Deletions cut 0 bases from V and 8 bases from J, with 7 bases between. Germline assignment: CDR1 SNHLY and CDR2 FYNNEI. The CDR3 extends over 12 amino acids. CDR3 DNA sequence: TGTGCCAGCAGTGAAGCGGGTCGGGAAGCTTTCTTT. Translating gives CASSEAGREAFF.

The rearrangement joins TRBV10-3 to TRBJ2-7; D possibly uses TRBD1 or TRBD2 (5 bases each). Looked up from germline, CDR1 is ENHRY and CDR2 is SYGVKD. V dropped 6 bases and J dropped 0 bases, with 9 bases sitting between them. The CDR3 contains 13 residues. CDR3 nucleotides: TGTGCCATCAGGGGACCCTTCTCCTACGAGCAGTACTTC. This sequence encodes CAIRGPFSYEQYF.

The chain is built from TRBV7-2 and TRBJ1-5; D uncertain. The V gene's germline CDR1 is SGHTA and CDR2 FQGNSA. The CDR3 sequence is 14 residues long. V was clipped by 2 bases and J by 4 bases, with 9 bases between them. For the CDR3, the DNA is TGTGCCAGCAGCTTAAATGTAGGGAATCAGCCCCAGCATTTT. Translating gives CASSLNVGNQPQHF.

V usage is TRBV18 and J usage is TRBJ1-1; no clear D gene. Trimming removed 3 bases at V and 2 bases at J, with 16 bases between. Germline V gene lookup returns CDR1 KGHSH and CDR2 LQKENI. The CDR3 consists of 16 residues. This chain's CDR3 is CASSPRLVNSNTEAFF. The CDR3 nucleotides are TGTGCCAGCTCACCGCGACTGGTCAACTCCAACACTGAAGCTTTCTTT.

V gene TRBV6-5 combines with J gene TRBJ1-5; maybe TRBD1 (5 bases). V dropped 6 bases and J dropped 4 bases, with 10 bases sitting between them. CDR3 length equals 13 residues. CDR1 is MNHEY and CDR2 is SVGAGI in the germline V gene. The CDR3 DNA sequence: TGTGCCAGCAGCAACGGGGCTAATCAGCCCCAGCATTTT. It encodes CASSNGANQPQHF.

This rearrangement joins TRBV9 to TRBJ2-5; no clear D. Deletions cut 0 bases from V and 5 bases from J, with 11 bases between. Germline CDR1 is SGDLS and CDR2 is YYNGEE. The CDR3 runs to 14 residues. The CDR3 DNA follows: TGTGCCAGCAGCGTAGACGGCCAGAGGGAGACCCAGTACTTC. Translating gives CASSVDGQRETQYF.

CDR3 coding DNA: TGTGCCAGCAGTTCAACCGGGACAGGTCGCCCTGGCTACACCTTC. The encoded protein is CASSSTGTGRPGYTF. This sequence joins TRBV27 and TRBJ1-2; TRBD1 matches at 8 bases. CDR3 length equals 15 residues. V shed 4 bases, J shed 7 bases, and the junction held 11 bases outside the gene matches. Germline V lookup: CDR1 MNHEY, CDR2 SMNVEV (reference sequence).

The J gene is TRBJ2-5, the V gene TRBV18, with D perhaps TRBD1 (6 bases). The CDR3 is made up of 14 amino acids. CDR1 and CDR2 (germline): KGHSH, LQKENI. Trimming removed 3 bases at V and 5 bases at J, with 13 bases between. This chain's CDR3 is CASSPTGWGETQYF. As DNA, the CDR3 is TGTGCCAGCTCACCCACAGGGTGGGGCGAGACCCAGTACTTC.

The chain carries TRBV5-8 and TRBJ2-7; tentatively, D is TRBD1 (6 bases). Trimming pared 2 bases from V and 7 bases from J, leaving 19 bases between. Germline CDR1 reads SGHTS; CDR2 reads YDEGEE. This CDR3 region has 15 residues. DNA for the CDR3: TGTGCCAGCAGCTTATCCGGGACCGGGCAGGGGGAGCAGTACTTC. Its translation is CASSLSGTGQGEQYF.